What follows is one TCR beta chain and its context. Its target is not known. The same CDR3 also results from other DNA sequences found in this sample. The data were taken from a study of PD-1 blockade in classical Hodgkin lymphoma. Study findings and constraints: Compared with healthy donors, newly diagnosed patients reportedly showed lower baseline TCR diversity. Some patients began nivolumab under 1 year after ASCT. These patients were excluded from later analyses. The baseline diversity of complete responders showed similarity to that of newly diagnosed patients. Repertoire difference causes, possibly disease activity or prior therapy, remain undefined.

Profiled with immunoSEQ multiplex PCR; TCRdb holds only in-frame clones, not every one. The table shows under 45,000 clones, with 76% occurring only once. V was clipped by 0 bases and J by 4 bases, with 8 bases between them. CDR1 SGDLS and CDR2 YYNGEE come from the germline V gene. The CDR3 runs 13 residues. Every patient was affected by relapse after autologous stem cell transplantation, while exposure to brentuximab vedotin was not uniform. The chain has TRBV9 and TRBJ2-7, with unresolved D. The sample was peripheral blood mononuclear cells (PBMCs), taken at baseline. This clonotype was obtained from a human donor with classical Hodgkin lymphoma. The DNA of the CDR3 is TGTGCCAGCAGCGTAGGGGGTAGTTACGAGCAGTACTTC. Translation: CASSVGGSYEQYF.